The 27 T cell receptor beta chains reported below all come from one sample, sequenced in a study of shared clonotypes between healthy human individuals. Libraries were prepared by immunoSEQ multiplex PCR; TCRdb keeps only in-frame clonotypes and omits some of them. The sample contains over 95,000 clones, around 66% of which appear only once. The sample taken for sequencing was memory CD8+ T cells sorted from blood. Subset given: CD45RO+ cells pooled with CCR7-negative TemRA cells. All receptors come from a woman aged 25 to 45 in good health.

The rearrangement uses TRBV25-1 and TRBJ2-5; D remains ambiguous. V lost 5 bases and J lost 7, with 11 bases in between. The CDR3 loop spans 12 amino acids. Germline lookup yields CDR1 MGHDK and CDR2 SYGVNS. The DNA of the CDR3 is TGTGCCAGCAGTAACACTGAAAGGACCCAGTACTTC. As protein: CASSNTERTQYF.

The chain joins TRBV25-1 to TRBJ2-5, with 7 bases that match TRBD2. The J call may be mistaken, given a closer DNA end match to TRBJ2-7. The CDR3 is 17 residues long. Germline loops: CDR1 MGHDK, CDR2 SYGVNS. CDR3 region: CASSVTRGEDIGHEQYF. As DNA, the CDR3 is TGTGCCAGCAGTGTCACACGGGGGGAAGACATAGGCCACGAGCAGTACTTC.

This clone has just a few counts. For the CDR3, the DNA is TGCGCCAGCAGCCGGGGGAGTGGAGATCAGCCCCAGCATTTT. Protein: CASSRGSGDQPQHF. V and J are TRBV5-1 and TRBJ1-5; maybe TRBD1 (5 bases). Germline CDR1 is SGHRS and CDR2 is YFSETQ. Trimming took off 4 bases at V and 5 bases at J, with 13 bases between the two ends. CDR3 length: 14 residues.

The gene calls are TRBV10-3 and TRBJ2-3, with 9 bases fitting TRBD1. This CDR3 spans 14 amino acids. Germline CDR1 reads ENHRY; CDR2 reads SYGVKD. Unmatched junction bases numbered 0, after V lost 4 bases and J lost 1 base. The CDR3 nucleotides read TGTGCCATCAGTGGGGACAGGGGCACAGATACGCAGTATTTT. This translates into CAISGDRGTDTQYF.

A word on this clone: A far larger clone is one base from this, pointing to a likely read error. This specimen includes other DNA sequences encoding the same CDR3. The J gene is TRBJ2-7, the V gene TRBV5-4; a possible D gene is TRBD2 (6 bases). The CDR3 is made up of 13 amino acids. Trimming took 4 bases from V and 7 from J, leaving 15 bases between them. Germline V gene lookup returns CDR1 SGHNT and CDR2 YYREEE (reference sequence). The CDR3 spells CASSAPGEMEQYF. CDR3 DNA sequence: TGTGCCAGCAGCGCCCCGGGGGAGATGGAGCAGTACTTC.

Concerning this clone: At the DNA level, this CDR3 is encoded by other sequences in the same sample as well. V is TRBV5-1 and J is TRBJ2-1; D call uncertain. Trimming pared 4 bases from V and 0 bases from J, leaving 11 bases between. The CDR3 loop spans 15 amino acids. Germline V CDR1 and CDR2: SGHRS, YFSETQ. The CDR3 sequence is CASSPDSSSYNEQFF. The CDR3 DNA reads as TGCGCCAGCAGCCCGGATTCAAGCTCCTACAATGAGCAGTTCTTC.

V gene TRBV14 combines with J gene TRBJ1-2; D is undetermined. The germline V gene has CDR1 SGHDN and CDR2 FVKESK. V was trimmed by 1 base and J by 4 bases, leaving 10 bases between them. The CDR3 runs 14 residues. The CDR3 DNA sequence: TGTGCCAGCAGCCAAGGGCGGAGGGCCTATGGCTACACCTTC. Residues: CASSQGRRAYGYTF.

This sequence joins TRBV6-6 and TRBJ1-3; D gene ambiguous. V lost 0 bases, J lost 2 bases, and 8 bases lay in between. CDR1 MNHNY and CDR2 SVGAGI come from the germline V gene (reference sequence). The CDR3 covers 15 residues. The CDR3 DNA reads TGTGCCAGCAGTTACTCTAGGCTGGCTGGAAACACCATATATTTT. This codes for CASSYSRLAGNTIYF.

This chain joins TRBV25-1 and TRBJ2-1; D uncertain. CDR3 length: 15 residues. The germline CDR1 and CDR2 sequences are MGHDK and SYGVNS. V lost 5 bases and J lost 0, with 11 bases in between. The DNA for the CDR3 is TGTGCCAGCAGTCGGCAGGATAGCTCCTACAATGAGCAGTTCTTC. Translated, it gives CASSRQDSSYNEQFF. The full variable domain, rest sourced from reference TRBV25-1 and TRBJ2-1, is EADIYQTPRYLVIGTGKKITLECSQTMGHDKMYWYQQDPGMELHLIHYSYGVNSTEKGDLSSESTVSRIRTEHFPLTLESARPSHTSQYLCASSRQDSSYNEQFFGPGTRLTVL.

CDR3 nucleotide sequence: TGCGCCAGCAGCCTATGGACAGGGAGCTCCTACGAGCAGTACTTC. It is translated as CASSLWTGSSYEQYF. The chain links TRBV4-1 to TRBJ2-7, with 8 positions matching TRBD1. Germline CDR1 is MGHRA and CDR2 is YSYEKL. The CDR3 is 15 residues long. Trimming cost V 4 bases and J 0 bases; bases outside gene matches: 5.

This clone was seen only once. This chain's CDR3 is CASSSGTSGKRVKNIQYF. In DNA, the CDR3 is TGTGCCAGCAGTTCCGGGACTAGCGGAAAGAGAGTCAAAAACATTCAGTACTTC. The J gene is TRBJ2-4, the V gene TRBV28; 11 bases line up with TRBD2. Trimming removed 4 bases from V and 3 bases from J; junction bases left unmatched: 11. Per germline, CDR1 MDHEN and CDR2 SYDVKM. The CDR3 contains 18 residues. The full variable domain, with the rest looked up from reference TRBV28 and TRBJ2-4, is DVKVTQSSRYLVKRTGEKVFLECVQDMDHENMFWYRQDPGLGLRLIYFSYDVKMKEKGDIPEGYSVSREKKERFSLILESASTNQTSMYLCASSSGTSGKRVKNIQYFGAGTRLSVL.

Ten or more counts support this clone. This sequence joins TRBV6-1 and TRBJ1-5, with a weak D call TRBD1 (5 bases). Germline CDR1 and CDR2: MNHNS and SASEGT. This CDR3 has 15 amino acids. The V end lost 0 bases, the J end lost 6 bases, and 12 bases lay between the germline ends. The CDR3, as DNA: TGTGCCAGCAGTGAAGCAGGGGAGGGCGGTCAGCCCCAGCATTTT. It translates to CASSEAGEGGQPQHF.

A few counts support this clone. V gene TRBV18 combines with J gene TRBJ2-1, with D possibly TRBD1 on 5 matching bases. This CDR3 region has 13 residues. Germline assignment: CDR1 KGHSH and CDR2 LQKENI. Trimming removed 6 bases at V and 3 bases at J, with 9 bases between. The CDR3: CASSDDSYNEQFF. The CDR3 DNA follows: TGTGCCAGCTCGGACGACAGCTACAATGAGCAGTTCTTC. The whole variable domain, filled in from reference TRBV18 and TRBJ2-1, reads NAGVMQNPRHLVRRRGQEARLRCSPMKGHSHVYWYRQLPEEGLKFMVYLQKENIIDESGMPKERFSAEFPKEGPSILRIQQVVRGDSAAYFCASSDDSYNEQFFGPGTRLTVL.

The chain employs TRBV28 and TRBJ1-2, with a tentative D call TRBD1 (6 bases). This CDR3 comprises 12 residues. From germline, CDR1 is MDHEN and CDR2 SYDVKM. V was shortened by 11 bases and J by 4 bases, with 14 bases between the two germline ends. The CDR3 DNA follows: TGTGCCGCAACGACAGGAATCTATGGCTACACCTTC. This translates into CAATTGIYGYTF.

In its sample, this clone was seen a few times. The genes are TRBV11-2 and TRBJ2-7; tentatively, D is TRBD2 (6 bases). V was cut by 3 bases and J by 4 bases, with 10 bases left in between. The CDR3 consists of 13 residues. The germline gives CDR1 SGHAT, CDR2 FQNNGV. Here the CDR3 reads CASSFSGGYEQYF. CDR3 nucleotide sequence: TGTGCCAGCAGCTTTAGCGGCGGGTACGAGCAGTACTTC.

J is TRBJ1-1 and V is TRBV19; D is possibly TRBD1 (6 bases). The germline V and J ends were trimmed by 9 bases and 6 bases, with 14 bases remaining between them. Germline-derived CDR1 and CDR2 are LNHDA and SQIVND (reference sequence). The CDR3 is made up of 12 amino acids. CDR3 in amino acids: CASGGGRAEAFF. Here the CDR3 DNA reads TGTGCCAGCGGAGGGGGTCGCGCTGAAGCTTTCTTT.

The chain joins TRBV25-1 to TRBJ2-1; weak D call: TRBD1 (5 bases). This CDR3 has 17 residues. V was clipped by 4 bases and J by 3 bases, with 19 bases between them. Germline V gene data show CDR1 as MGHDK and CDR2 as SYGVNS. The CDR3 is CASSGGQGVIGYNEQFF. The CDR3, as DNA: TGTGCCAGCAGTGGGGGTCAAGGGGTAATAGGCTACAATGAGCAGTTCTTC.

The chain couples TRBV6-5 to TRBJ2-2; D possibly corresponds to TRBD2 (5 bases). Germline V gene lookup returns CDR1 MNHEY and CDR2 SVGAGI. This CDR3 region has 14 residues. Trimming cost V 6 bases and J 3 bases, with 11 bases left between them. The CDR3 bases are TGTGCCAGCAGCTGGGAGACGTACACCGGGGAGCTGTTTTTT. Protein product: CASSWETYTGELFF.

This clone was seen only a few times. V usage is TRBV6-1 and J usage is TRBJ2-6; D gene unclear. CDR3 length: 14 residues. CDR1 is MNHNS and CDR2 is SASEGT in the germline V gene. Trimming pared 7 bases from V and 3 bases from J, leaving 10 bases between. The CDR3 sequence is CASTWSRGANVLTF. The CDR3 DNA sequence: TGTGCCAGCACATGGTCGCGTGGGGCCAACGTCCTGACTTTC.

The gene calls are TRBV27 and TRBJ2-1, with TRBD2 matching over 11 bases. There are 18 residues in the CDR3. The germline CDR1 and CDR2 sequences are MNHEY and SMNVEV (reference sequence). V trimming: 4 bases; J trimming: 0 bases; junction bases outside the gene matches: 8. The CDR3 DNA reads TGTGCCAGCAGTTCACCCACTAGCGGGGGATTCTCCTACAATGAGCAGTTCTTC. Encoded protein: CASSSPTSGGFSYNEQFF.

In its sample, this clone was seen many times. The chain links TRBV2 to TRBJ1-5; D call uncertain. This CDR3 is 15 amino acids long. Germline assignment: CDR1 SNHLY and CDR2 FYNNEI. V dropped 1 base and J dropped 0 bases, with 7 bases sitting between them. In nucleotides, the CDR3 is TGTGCCAGCAGTGAAGGGAGTATTAGCAATCAGCCCCAGCATTTT. Its translation: CASSEGSISNQPQHF.

A single count supports this clone. The rearrangement joins TRBV6-6 to TRBJ2-1; 9 nucleotides agree with TRBD1. Looked up from germline, CDR1 is MNHNY and CDR2 is SVGAGI (reference sequence). This CDR3 has 14 residues. V lost 5 bases, J lost 7 bases, and 6 bases stayed unmatched. The CDR3: CASSPPGTGNEQFF. The DNA for the CDR3 is TGTGCCAGCAGTCCCCCGGGGACAGGGAATGAGCAGTTCTTC.

In regard to this clone: Other DNA sequences from this sample encode an identical CDR3 as well. The chain is built from TRBV19 and TRBJ2-7; D is ambiguous. This CDR3 contains 13 residues. V lost 2 bases and J lost 3, with 8 bases in between. The germline CDR1 and CDR2 sequences are LNHDA and SQIVND (reference sequence). CDR3 nucleotide sequence: TGTGCCAGTAGTATACTGGGCCACTACGAGCAGTACTTC. This translates into CASSILGHYEQYF.

The chain joins TRBV6-5 to TRBJ1-5; D gene unclear. Between the trimmed V and J ends, which lost 6 bases and 6 bases, there was a span of 18 bases. The germline V gene has CDR1 MNHEY and CDR2 SVGAGI. The CDR3 consists of 15 residues. DNA of the CDR3: TGTGCCAGCAGCCTCGGGTCCTCAGAGGTTCAGCCCCAGCATTTT. Encoded protein: CASSLGSSEVQPQHF.

This clone has a handful of counts. J is TRBJ1-1 and V is TRBV6-4; D gene uncertain. Trimming took 3 bases from V and 4 from J, leaving 15 bases between them. Germline values: CDR1 MRHNA, CDR2 SNTAGT. The CDR3 extends over 15 amino acids. Here the CDR3 DNA reads TGTGCCAGCAGTGAAGGGATCAGCGAGGGCACTGAAGCTTTCTTT. It codes for CASSEGISEGTEAFF.

Written as DNA, the CDR3 is TGTGCCAGCAGCTTAGCGTCAGTAAGCCATGACTTCTCCTACGAGCAGTACTTC. Protein sequence: CASSLASVSHDFSYEQYF. V and J are TRBV7-6 and TRBJ2-7; D not resolved. The CDR3 loop spans 18 amino acids. Germline V CDR1 and CDR2: SGHVS, FNYEAQ. V was trimmed by 0 bases and J by 0 bases, leaving 18 bases between them. The full variable domain, with the rest looked up from reference TRBV7-6 and TRBJ2-7, is GAGVSQSPRYKVTKRGQDVALRCDPISGHVSLYWYRQALGQGPEFLTYFNYEAQQDKSGLPNDRFSAERPEGSISTLTIQRTEQRDSAMYRCASSLASVSHDFSYEQYFGPGTRLTVT.

A few counts support this clone. Other nucleotide sequences from this sample produce the same CDR3. V is TRBV27 and J is TRBJ2-5; 8 bases are shared with TRBD2. Germline CDR1 is MNHEY and CDR2 is SMNVEV (reference sequence). The ends lost 6 bases at V and 4 bases at J; junction bases unmatched: 7. This CDR3 has 14 residues. The CDR3 loop reads CASSPGTRGETQYF. The CDR3 DNA reads TGTGCCAGCAGCCCCGGGACTAGGGGAGAGACCCAGTACTTC.